Presented here are 25 T cell receptor beta chains from one specimen sequenced in a study of CD8 T cells in Susac syndrome. When the RNA was reverse transcribed, random hexamers were used with an input of about 0.45 to 1 ug. TCRdb recomputed calls from the immunoSEQ multiplex PCR reads with MiXCR, one row per CDR3 protein. Of about 250,000 distinct CDR3 sequences listed, just under 95% were seen once; the top ten hold around 0.067%. Sample: CD4+ T cells from PBMCs. The receptors were sampled from a human donor with multiple sclerosis.

The rearrangement joins TRBV20-1 to TRBJ1-1; 7 nucleotides match TRBD1. Trimming removed 5 bases from V and 8 bases from J; junction bases left unmatched: 5. Germline V gene data show CDR1 as DFQATT and CDR2 as SNEGSKA (reference sequence). This CDR3 is 11 amino acids long. This chain's CDR3 is CSAVQGREAFF. CDR3 DNA: TGCAGTGCTGTACAGGGGAGGGAAGCTTTCTTT.

This sequence joins TRBV10-3 and TRBJ2-5; the match to TRBD2 covers 8 bases. This CDR3 has 13 amino acids. Trimming at V came to 2 bases and at J to 4 bases, leaving 0 bases not matched to a gene. CDR1 ENHRY and CDR2 SYGVKD come from the germline V gene. The CDR3 loop is CAISERGGETQYF. The CDR3 DNA reads TGTGCCATCAGTGAGCGGGGGGGAGAGACCCAGTACTTC.

This chain uses TRBV19 with TRBJ1-1; D gene ambiguous. The V end lost 1 base, the J end lost 3 bases, and 15 bases lay between the germline ends. This CDR3 contains 16 residues. Looked up from germline, CDR1 is LNHDA and CDR2 is SQIVND (reference sequence). The CDR3 DNA sequence: TGTGCCAGTAGTATAGTAAGCCGCCCGCGGGACACTGAAGCTTTCTTT. It specifies CASSIVSRPRDTEAFF.

This rearrangement joins TRBV20-1 to TRBJ2-3; possibly TRBD1 or TRBD2 for D (6 bases each). The germline V gene has CDR1 DFQATT and CDR2 SNEGSKA (reference sequence). The CDR3 sequence is 13 residues long. Between the trimmed V and J ends, which lost 3 bases and 4 bases, there was a span of 11 bases. The CDR3 reads CSASKGGADTQYF. In nucleotides, the CDR3 is TGCAGTGCTAGTAAGGGGGGCGCAGATACGCAGTATTTT.

The rearrangement uses TRBV6-1 and TRBJ2-5; D might be TRBD1 or TRBD2, each matching 5 bases. Germline assignment: CDR1 MNHNS and CDR2 SASEGT. The V end was cut by 10 bases, the J end by 1 base, with 19 bases between. This CDR3 has 15 residues. This CDR3 is CATGLRGAPQETQYF. Here the CDR3 DNA reads TGTGCCACGGGCTTAAGAGGGGCTCCCCAAGAGACCCAGTACTTC.

V gene TRBV29-1 combines with J gene TRBJ1-4; unclear D gene. Germline V gene data show CDR1 as SQVTM and CDR2 as ANQGSEA. V was clipped by 1 base and J by 4 bases, with 10 bases between them. This CDR3 spans 14 amino acids. The CDR3 region is CSVEGGGVNEKLFF. The CDR3 DNA sequence: TGCAGCGTTGAAGGGGGTGGGGTTAATGAAAAACTGTTTTTT.

V is TRBV20-1 and J is TRBJ2-2; 8 bases are a match to TRBD2. The trim removed 3 bases at V and 7 bases at J, leaving 13 bases unmatched. The CDR3 consists of 16 residues. CDR1 DFQATT and CDR2 SNEGSKA come from the germline V gene (reference sequence). CDR3 DNA: TGCAGTGCTAGTGCGGGGCCGGGGGGGCCCATCGGGGAGCTGTTTTTT. Amino acids: CSASAGPGGPIGELFF.

This clonotype was observed once. The chain is built from TRBV7-6 and TRBJ2-3; 9 bases align to TRBD2. Germline assignment: CDR1 SGHVS and CDR2 FNYEAQ. The CDR3 spans 15 residues. V was clipped by 4 bases and J by 2 bases; unmatched bases: 4. The CDR3 nucleotides read TGTGCCAGCAGCTCGACTAGCGGACACACAGATACGCAGTATTTT. This translates into CASSSTSGHTDTQYF.

V is TRBV3-1 and J is TRBJ1-4; D not resolved. Germline CDR1 reads LGHDT; CDR2 reads YNNKEL (reference sequence). The CDR3 runs 11 residues. V dropped 0 bases and J dropped 12 bases, with 5 bases sitting between them. CDR3 sequence: CASSQEAELFF. Written as DNA, the CDR3 is TGTGCCAGCAGCCAAGAGGCAGAACTGTTTTTT.

The chain uses TRBV5-1 and TRBJ1-4; TRBD1 agrees at 9 bases. Per the germline V gene, CDR1 is SGHRS and CDR2 is YFSETQ. With 3 bases clipped from V and 0 bases from J, the junction kept 3 bases outside the gene matches. The CDR3 loop spans 16 amino acids. DNA for the CDR3: TGCGCCAGCAGCTCGACAGGGGGGTCAACTAATGAAAAACTGTTTTTT. This sequence encodes CASSSTGGSTNEKLFF.

J is TRBJ1-3 and V is TRBV3-1; D may be TRBD1 (5 bases). This CDR3 has 16 amino acids. Germline CDR1 reads LGHDT; CDR2 reads YNNKEL (reference sequence). Trimming stripped 5 bases from V and 0 bases from J, with 14 bases between. CDR3 DNA sequence: TGTGCCAGCAGCGAAACCGGGACTCACTCTGGAAACACCATATATTTT. It translates to CASSETGTHSGNTIYF.

The rearrangement joins TRBV7-9 to TRBJ1-4; D gene ambiguous. Germline CDR1 and CDR2: SEHNR and FQNEAQ (reference sequence). The CDR3 extends over 15 amino acids. Trimming cost V 1 base and J 6 bases, with 12 bases left between them. This chain's CDR3 is CASSLGRRWDEKLFF. In DNA form, the CDR3 reads TGTGCCAGCAGCTTAGGCCGGCGGTGGGATGAAAAACTGTTTTTT.

This clonotype was observed once. The chain couples TRBV29-1 to TRBJ1-1, with a possible D match to TRBD1 (6 bases). The germline V gene has CDR1 SQVTM and CDR2 ANQGSEA. The CDR3 contains 13 residues. Trimming took 5 bases from V and 1 from J, leaving 11 bases between them. In DNA form, the CDR3 reads TGCAGCGTTTTAGGGGGAGGGAACACTGAAGCTTTCTTT. Its translation: CSVLGGGNTEAFF.

This clonotype appeared a single time. The V call is TRBV29-1, the J call TRBJ1-5; no reliable D call. Germline V gene lookup returns CDR1 SQVTM and CDR2 ANQGSEA. The V end lost 6 bases, the J end lost 4 bases, and 10 bases lay between the germline ends. The CDR3 runs to 12 residues. The CDR3: CSVAQRNQPQHF. In DNA form, the CDR3 reads TGCAGCGTGGCACAGAGAAATCAGCCCCAGCATTTT.

In DNA, the CDR3 is TGTGCCAGCAGGCGAACCAATTCACCCCTCCACTTT. Protein: CASRRTNSPLHF. The chain uses TRBV13 and TRBJ1-6; D remains ambiguous. Trimming cost V 6 bases and J 7 bases, with 7 bases left between them. The CDR3 extends over 12 amino acids. Germline CDR1 and CDR2: PRHDT and FYEKMQ (reference sequence).

This sequence joins TRBV10-3 and TRBJ2-3; D ambiguous. The CDR3 has 12 amino acids. V was shortened by 1 base and J by 6 bases, with 5 bases between the two germline ends. Germline V CDR1 and CDR2: ENHRY, SYGVKD. The CDR3 DNA reads as TGTGCCATCAGTGAGTTAGGGGATACGCAGTATTTT. It specifies CAISELGDTQYF.

This rearrangement joins TRBV20-1 to TRBJ2-4; possible D gene TRBD2, 5 bases. With 4 bases removed from V and 7 bases from J, the gap between germline ends came to 11 bases. Germline V gene lookup returns CDR1 DFQATT and CDR2 SNEGSKA (reference sequence). This CDR3 comprises 12 residues. The DNA for the CDR3 is TGCAGTGCTAACGCAGAGGGCAACATTCAGTACTTC. This encodes CSANAEGNIQYF.

V and J are TRBV2 and TRBJ1-1, with a weak D call TRBD1 (5 bases). Germline V gene data show CDR1 as SNHLY and CDR2 as FYNNEI. This CDR3 region has 13 residues. V gave up 3 bases and J gave up 4 bases, with 9 bases separating them. Here the CDR3 DNA reads TGTGCCAGCAGTGAGACTGGGGGCACTGAAGCTTTCTTT. Translated: CASSETGGTEAFF.

The count of this clonotype is one. This chain uses TRBV20-1 with TRBJ1-1; no firm D call. This CDR3 is built from 15 residues. Looked up from germline, CDR1 is DFQATT and CDR2 is SNEGSKA (reference sequence). V lost 3 bases and J lost 7, with 21 bases in between. CDR3 sequence: CSASESSGPPFEAFF. The DNA for the CDR3 is TGCAGTGCTAGCGAAAGTTCCGGACCGCCGTTTGAAGCTTTCTTT.

V usage is TRBV2 and J usage is TRBJ1-5; D gene ambiguous. This CDR3 spans 13 amino acids. CDR1 SNHLY and CDR2 FYNNEI come from the germline V gene. V gave up 6 bases and J gave up 7 bases, with 13 bases separating them. CDR3: CASRVGPMQPQHF. CDR3 DNA: TGTGCCAGCAGGGTGGGCCCGATGCAGCCCCAGCATTTT.

J is TRBJ2-3 and V is TRBV2; D gene ambiguous. The CDR3 spans 12 residues. The germline CDR1 and CDR2 sequences are SNHLY and FYNNEI. The ends were cut back, 6 bases at V and 1 base at J, with 5 bases in the middle. The CDR3 is CASSEGTDTQYF. For the CDR3, the DNA is TGTGCCAGCAGCGAGGGCACAGATACGCAGTATTTT.

The chain links TRBV30 to TRBJ1-1; D uncertain. Trimming left V 1 base short and J 3 bases short, with 6 bases between. CDR1 is GTSNPN, CDR2 SVGIG, per germline (reference sequence). The CDR3 sequence is 12 residues long. The CDR3, as DNA: TGTGCCTGGAGTGCCATTCACACTGAAGCTTTCTTT. Its translation is CAWSAIHTEAFF. The full variable domain, its missing parts supplied by reference TRBV30 and TRBJ1-1, is SQTIHQWPATLVQPVGSPLSLECTVEGTSNPNLYWYRQAAGRGLQLLFYSVGIGQISSEVPQNLSASRPQDRQFILSSKKLLLSDSGFYLCAWSAIHTEAFFGQGTRLTVV.

This rearrangement joins TRBV30 to TRBJ2-1; D possibly uses TRBD1 or TRBD2 (5 bases each). The V gene lost 5 bases and the J gene lost 6 bases, with 20 bases spanning the gap. Germline lookup yields CDR1 GTSNPN and CDR2 SVGIG (reference sequence). The CDR3 consists of 15 residues. The CDR3 region has the DNA TGTGCCTGGTCCCTGGGGACCTCCAGCCTCAATGAGCAGTTCTTC. This encodes CAWSLGTSSLNEQFF.

The V call is TRBV7-9, the J call TRBJ2-1; 7 nucleotides align to TRBD1. The CDR3 consists of 17 residues. Germline CDR1 reads SEHNR; CDR2 reads FQNEAQ (reference sequence). With 5 bases clipped from V and 6 bases from J, the junction kept 16 bases outside the gene matches. The CDR3: CASSPKGALKGGNEQFF. The CDR3 region has the DNA TGTGCCAGCAGCCCCAAGGGGGCACTCAAAGGGGGCAATGAGCAGTTCTTC.

The chain carries TRBV11-2 and TRBJ2-7, with 7 positions matching TRBD2. The CDR3 covers 15 residues. From germline, CDR1 is SGHAT and CDR2 FQNNGV. Trimming at V came to 1 base and at J to 2 bases, leaving 5 bases not matched to a gene. DNA for the CDR3: TGTGCCAGCAGCTTAGGGGCTAGCGGAGCCTACGAGCAGTACGTC. It translates to CASSLGASGAYEQYV.